A single sample gave rise to the 17 T cell receptor beta chains below, sequenced in a study of beta chain features in type 1 diabetes. Reverse transcribing all isolated RNA meant expressed TCRB transcripts were sequenced. TCRdb keeps only in-frame clones here, not all; method: immunoSEQ multiplex PCR. The sample records some 44,000 clones, 50% being singletons. The source material was stem cell memory CD4+ T cells from blood. The origin of the receptors is a woman in her 30s in good health.

The gene calls are TRBV29-1 and TRBJ2-3; possible D gene TRBD1, 5 bases. Germline CDR1 SQVTM, CDR2 ANQGSEA. V was shortened by 0 bases and J by 0 bases, with 16 bases between the two germline ends. The CDR3 has 17 amino acids. In DNA, the CDR3 is TGCAGCGTTGAAGATCAAGGCAGGGCGGCGAGCACAGATACGCAGTATTTT. Protein product: CSVEDQGRAASTDTQYF.

This clone has a handful of counts. J is TRBJ2-7 and V is TRBV5-1; possibly TRBD2 for D (5 bases). Trimming took off 4 bases at V and 4 bases at J, with 21 bases between the two ends. CDR1 is SGHRS and CDR2 is YFSETQ in the germline V gene. CDR3 length: 16 amino acids. The CDR3: CASSPPPGNPAYEQYF. The CDR3 DNA sequence: TGCGCCAGCAGCCCCCCACCGGGAAACCCCGCTTACGAGCAGTACTTC.

The rearrangement joins TRBV12-2 to TRBJ2-5; the DNA was not compared with TRBD2, the D call given in the table. TRBV12-2 has pseudogene status. The CDR3 length is 17 residues. The chain's CDR3 is CASRLGLREPPQETQYF. CDR3 coding DNA: TGTGCAAGTCGCTTAGGGTTGAGGGAGCCCCCCCAAGAGACCCAGTACTTC.

The gene calls are TRBV7-9 and TRBJ1-2, with 8 positions matching TRBD1. Germline values: CDR1 SEHNR, CDR2 FQNEAQ (reference sequence). The CDR3 totals 14 residues. The V and J ends lost 5 bases and 6 bases, in that order; junction bases with no gene match: 8. The CDR3 protein is CASSLGQGGNGYTF. DNA for the CDR3: TGTGCCAGCAGCCTCGGACAGGGCGGCAATGGCTACACCTTC.

The V gene is TRBV4-2, the J gene TRBJ2-1; 14 positions agree with TRBD2. Germline CDR1 LGHNA, CDR2 YNFKEQ. Trimming cost V 5 bases and J 8 bases; bases outside gene matches: 8. There are 16 residues in the CDR3. Written as DNA, the CDR3 is TGTGCCAGCAGCTCACCGGGACTAGCGGGAGTACATGAGCAGTTCTTC. It specifies CASSSPGLAGVHEQFF.

The V and J genes are TRBV7-3 and TRBJ2-7; 7 nucleotides agree with TRBD1. CDR3 length: 15 residues. With 5 bases clipped from V and 4 bases from J, the junction kept 11 bases outside the gene matches. The germline V gene encodes CDR1 SGHTA and CDR2 FQGTGA. The CDR3 here is CASSPTGQPIYEQYF. In DNA, the CDR3 is TGTGCCAGCAGCCCAACGGGACAGCCTATTTACGAGCAGTACTTC.

The CDR3 DNA follows: TGTGCCAGCAGCCGCGGGGGGAGCTCCTACAATGAGCAGTTCTTC. This codes for CASSRGGSSYNEQFF. V usage is TRBV7-2 and J usage is TRBJ2-1; 8 bases map to TRBD2. The CDR3 has 15 residues. Germline CDR1 SGHTA, CDR2 FQGNSA. The ends lost 5 bases at V and 0 bases at J; junction bases unmatched: 3.

The genes are TRBV18 and TRBJ1-2; D uncertain. Per germline, CDR1 KGHSH and CDR2 LQKENI. V dropped 3 bases and J dropped 4 bases, with 12 bases sitting between them. The CDR3 totals 14 residues. CDR3 in amino acids: CASSPLDKIYGYTF. Written as DNA, the CDR3 is TGTGCCAGCTCACCTTTAGACAAGATCTATGGCTACACCTTC.

The V gene is TRBV28, the J gene TRBJ2-1; a weak D match, TRBD1 (5 bases). Germline-derived CDR1 and CDR2 are MDHEN and SYDVKM. This CDR3 comprises 14 residues. The germline V and J ends were trimmed by 8 bases and 9 bases, with 20 bases remaining between them. CDR3: CASESSWQGSEQFF. For the CDR3, the DNA is TGTGCCAGCGAATCCTCCTGGCAGGGCAGTGAGCAGTTCTTC.

The CDR3 here is CASTTGGSRNTEAFF. The CDR3 DNA reads TGTGCCAGCACCACAGGGGGCAGCAGGAACACTGAAGCTTTCTTT. The chain combines TRBV28 with TRBJ1-1; 9 positions match TRBD1. In germline, CDR1 is MDHEN, CDR2 SYDVKM. CDR3 length equals 15 residues. The V segment lost 7 bases and the J segment 1 base; nucleotides outside the gene matches: 7.

This clone was picked up a small number of times. The chain is built from TRBV28 and TRBJ2-3; TRBD2 matches 10 bases. The junction had 11 bases not matched to a gene; V was cut back by 5 bases and J by 6 bases. The CDR3 sequence is 16 residues long. Germline CDR1 reads MDHEN; CDR2 reads SYDVKM. This CDR3 is CASSRTSGEALDTQYF. In DNA, the CDR3 is TGTGCCAGCAGTCGGACTAGCGGTGAGGCTTTGGATACGCAGTATTTT.

Only a few counts were recorded for this clone. The chain has TRBV9 and TRBJ1-1; 9 bases agree with TRBD1. There are 12 residues in the CDR3. Germline assignment: CDR1 SGDLS and CDR2 YYNGEE. V lost 3 bases to trimming and J lost 7 bases; unmatched junction nucleotides: 1. CDR3 sequence reads: CASSGQGGEAFF. The CDR3 nucleotides read TGTGCCAGCAGCGGACAGGGGGGTGAAGCTTTCTTT.

This chain joins TRBV7-2 and TRBJ1-1, with TRBD1 matching over 7 bases. With 5 bases clipped from V and 1 base from J, the junction kept 1 base outside the gene matches. The germline V gene has CDR1 SGHTA and CDR2 FQGNSA. This CDR3 region has 13 residues. The CDR3 reads CASSRDRNTEAFF. CDR3 DNA sequence: TGTGCCAGCAGCCGGGACAGGAACACTGAAGCTTTCTTT.

This sequence joins TRBV7-2 and TRBJ2-2; no clear D gene. V gave up 2 bases and J gave up 1 base, with 5 bases separating them. The CDR3 extends over 14 amino acids. Germline CDR1 SGHTA, CDR2 FQGNSA. The CDR3 reads CASSLPQNTGELFF. The DNA of the CDR3 is TGTGCCAGCAGCTTACCCCAGAACACCGGGGAGCTGTTTTTT.

The chain combines TRBV13 with TRBJ2-3; 12 bases align to TRBD2. The CDR3 has 16 amino acids. CDR1 PRHDT and CDR2 FYEKMQ come from the germline V gene (reference sequence). The V and J ends lost 5 bases and 11 bases, in that order; junction bases with no gene match: 14. The CDR3 protein is CASSPGGLAGPGVQYF. CDR3 nucleotides: TGTGCCAGCAGCCCCGGTGGACTAGCGGGACCCGGAGTGCAGTATTTT. The whole variable domain, filled in from reference TRBV13 and TRBJ2-3, reads AAGVIQSPRHLIKEKRETATLKCYPIPRHDTVYWYQQGPGQDPQFLISFYEKMQSDKGSIPDRFSAQQFSDYHSELNMSSLELGDSALYFCASSPGGLAGPGVQYFGPGTRLTVL.

The chain is built from TRBV11-1 and TRBJ2-1; 7 nucleotides align to TRBD2. The junction had 8 bases not matched to a gene; V was cut back by 4 bases and J by 5 bases. This CDR3 contains 15 residues. The germline CDR1 and CDR2 sequences are SGHAT and FQDESV (reference sequence). CDR3 in amino acids: CASSSRPAGNNEQFF. The CDR3 region has the DNA TGTGCCAGCAGCTCCAGGCCAGCGGGAAACAATGAGCAGTTCTTC.

This clone was detected a few times. The genes are TRBV7-2 and TRBJ1-1; unclear D gene. Per the germline V gene, CDR1 is SGHTA and CDR2 is FQGNSA. The V end was cut by 5 bases, the J end by 0 bases, with 10 bases between. CDR3 length: 14 amino acids. The CDR3 nucleotides are TGTGCCAGCAGCCCTCCTATCATGAACACTGAAGCTTTCTTT. Protein sequence: CASSPPIMNTEAFF. Full variable domain (rest looked up from reference TRBV7-2 and TRBJ1-1): GAGVSQSPSNKVTEKGKDVELRCDPISGHTALYWYRQSLGQGLEFLIYFQGNSAPDKSGLPSDRFSAERTGGSVSTLTIQRTQQEDSAVYLCASSPPIMNTEAFFGQGTRLTVV.